The clone carrying this TCR beta chain was detected once. The entry originates in a study of T cells in tuberculosis. Study summary: This South African cohort compared adolescents with or without latent tuberculosis against adults with active tuberculosis.

The CDR3 totals 13 residues. Germline CDR1 GTSNPN, CDR2 SVGIG (reference sequence). The V gene end was trimmed by 3 bases and the J gene end by 13 bases; junction bases not matched to a gene: 11. Measured with immunoSEQ multiplex PCR; TCRdb has only the in-frame clones, and not every one. The sample lists roughly 34,000 clones; roughly 87% were seen once. Stated time point: new active TB diagnosis, blood taken before or within 7 days of starting treatment. Positive smear microscopy and/or M. tuberculosis culture confirmed active disease. Sequencing was performed on PBMCs, taken at tuberculosis diagnosis. The sequence was obtained from an adult with tuberculosis. V is TRBV30 and J is TRBJ2-1; 8 bases are shared with TRBD2. CDR3 protein: CAWSPGGEGIQFF. The CDR3 DNA reads as TGTGCCTGGAGCCCCGGGGGGGAGGGCATACAGTTCTTC.